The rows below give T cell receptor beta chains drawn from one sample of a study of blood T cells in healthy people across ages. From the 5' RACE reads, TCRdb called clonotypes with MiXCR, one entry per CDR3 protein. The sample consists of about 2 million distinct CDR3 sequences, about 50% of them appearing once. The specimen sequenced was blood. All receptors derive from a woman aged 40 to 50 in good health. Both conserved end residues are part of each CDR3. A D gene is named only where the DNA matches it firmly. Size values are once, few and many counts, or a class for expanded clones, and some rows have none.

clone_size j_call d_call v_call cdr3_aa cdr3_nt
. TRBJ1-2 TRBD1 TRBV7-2 CASRTTGTGGFVYGYTF TGTGCCAGCAGGACTACCGGGACAGGGGGCTTTGTCTATGGCTACACCTTC
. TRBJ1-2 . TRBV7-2 CASQPGRNYGYTF TGTGCCAGTCAGCCGGGCCGTAACTATGGCTACACCTTC
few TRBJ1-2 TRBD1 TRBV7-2 CASIIRGRGEYGYTF TGTGCCAGCATAATAAGGGGCAGGGGGGAATATGGCTACACCTTC
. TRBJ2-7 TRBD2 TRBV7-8 CASSPRSGRAYEQYF TGTGCCAGCAGCCCAAGAAGCGGGAGAGCTTACGAGCAGTACTTC
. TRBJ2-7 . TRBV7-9 CASSLIRGPYEQYF TGTGCCAGCAGCTTAATTCGGGGGCCCTACGAGCAGTACTTC
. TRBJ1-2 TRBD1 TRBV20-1 CSASRPPGGFTYGYTF TGCAGTGCTAGTCGCCCCCCAGGGGGGTTCACCTATGGCTACACCTTC
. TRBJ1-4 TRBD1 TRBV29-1 CSVAGTGGEKLFF TGCAGCGTCGCCGGGACAGGTGGGGAAAAACTGTTTTTT
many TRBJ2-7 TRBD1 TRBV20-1 CSAGDSYEQYF TGCAGTGCTGGGGACAGCTACGAGCAGTACTTC
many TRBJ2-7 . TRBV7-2 CASSLVTGGYEQYF TGTGCCAGCAGCTTAGTTACCGGGGGCTACGAGCAGTACTTC
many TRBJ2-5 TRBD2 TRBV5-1 CASSGTSGEETQYF TGTGCCAGCTCGGGGACTAGCGGGGAAGAGACCCAGTACTTC
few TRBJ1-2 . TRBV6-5 CASLSTDNYGYTF TGTGCCAGTCTCTCGACAGACAACTATGGCTACACCTTC
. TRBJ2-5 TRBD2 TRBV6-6 CASSYARAGEETQYF TGTGCCAGCAGTTACGCGAGAGCGGGGGAGGAGACCCAGTACTTC